The clone carrying this T cell receptor (beta chain) is medium-sized (0.01 to 0.1%) in the sample. No antigen is known for it. This entry belongs to a study of T and B cells in COVID-19 patients. Study-level findings and limits: Patients with COVID-19 reportedly showed strongly skewed T cell receptor beta variable and joining gene usage. Sorted SARS-CoV-2-responsive or tetramer+ T cells and CD4+, regulatory and CD8+ subsets were not yet sequenced. There were 2,331 TCR clusters exclusive to the recovered cohort, fewer than 35 with low generation probability. At recovery TRB diversity and richness exceeded healthy donors, after highly clonal active COVID-19 repertoires.

Blood genomic DNA input for TRB amplification was roughly 220-500 ng. BIOMED2 TRB-A/B primer pools were used in multiplex TRB PCR. MiXCR, applied by TCRdb to the multiplex PCR reads, yields one record per CDR3 protein. The repertoire consists of 800 to 1,100 distinct CDR3 sequences, with less than 25% occurring once and the leading ten covering 65% to 70%. Specimen: blood. The TCR was taken from a human donor with active COVID-19. The donor label of this sample is uncertain.

This CDR3 reads CASSGQGDNQPQHF. CDR3 sequence (DNA): TGTGCCAGCAGTGGACAGGGGGATAATCAGCCCCAGCATTTT. The rearrangement joins TRBV6-2 or TRBV6-3 to TRBJ1-5; 10 bases line up with TRBD1. The junction had 2 bases not matched to a gene; V was cut back by 5 bases and J by 4 bases. Germline loops: CDR1 MNHEY, CDR2 SVGEGT. This CDR3 comprises 14 residues.